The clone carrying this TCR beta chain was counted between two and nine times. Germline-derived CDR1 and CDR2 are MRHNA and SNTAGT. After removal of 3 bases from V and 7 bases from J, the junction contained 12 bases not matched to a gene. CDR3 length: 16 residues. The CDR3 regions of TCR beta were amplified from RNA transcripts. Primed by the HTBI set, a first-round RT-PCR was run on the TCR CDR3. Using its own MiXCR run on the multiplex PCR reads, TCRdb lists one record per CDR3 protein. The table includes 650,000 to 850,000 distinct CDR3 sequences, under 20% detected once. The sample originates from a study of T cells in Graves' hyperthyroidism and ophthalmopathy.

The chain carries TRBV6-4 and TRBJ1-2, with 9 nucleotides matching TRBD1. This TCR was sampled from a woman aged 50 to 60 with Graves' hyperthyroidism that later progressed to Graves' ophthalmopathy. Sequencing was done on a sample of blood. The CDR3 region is CASSEGFGQGIVGYTF. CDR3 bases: TGTGCCAGCAGTGAAGGTTTTGGACAGGGGATCGTTGGCTACACCTTC.